Below, 21 T cell receptor beta chains from the same sample are listed, as sequenced in a study of T cell changes during pregnancy in multiple sclerosis. The protocol was immunoSEQ multiplex PCR, while the TCRdb copy is restricted to in-frame clones and leaves out a portion. The data hold about 92,000 clones, with roughly 93% observed a single time. The sequences come from peripheral blood, collected in the first trimester of pregnancy. These receptor sequences come from a female donor with multiple sclerosis, enrolled in a pregnancy study.

The table lists this clone with a count of one. The rearrangement uses TRBV25-1 and TRBJ1-2, with D possibly being TRBD1 (6 bases). The CDR3 contains 13 residues. Trimming left V 6 bases short and J 11 bases short, with 19 bases between. The germline CDR1 and CDR2 sequences are MGHDK and SYGVNS. CDR3 nucleotide sequence: TGTGCCAGCAGCGACATTGATAAGGGGGAGTACACCTTC. It is translated as CASSDIDKGEYTF.

This clone is a singleton in its sample. This sequence joins TRBV19 and TRBJ1-6; D not certain. CDR1 is LNHDA and CDR2 is SQIVND in the germline V gene (reference sequence). The CDR3 has 14 amino acids. V shed 0 bases and J shed 10 bases, with 10 bases lying between them. For the CDR3, the DNA is TGTGCCAGTAGTATAGATGGTGAGAGCTCACCCCTCCACTTT. Protein sequence: CASSIDGESSPLHF.

V usage is TRBV6-6 and J usage is TRBJ1-5, with D uncertain. This CDR3 has 11 amino acids. The V end was cut by 5 bases, the J end by 11 bases, with 10 bases between. Germline CDR1 MNHNY, CDR2 SVGAGI (reference sequence). The CDR3, as DNA: TGTGCCAGCAGTCGAAGTGGAGCCCAGCATTTT. It translates to CASSRSGAQHF.

The chain joins TRBV6-1 to TRBJ1-5; 9 nucleotides match TRBD1. This CDR3 comprises 15 residues. Looked up from germline, CDR1 is MNHNS and CDR2 is SASEGT. The J segment lost 6 bases and the V segment lost 2 bases, leaving 5 bases of the junction unmatched. Written as DNA, the CDR3 is TGTGCCAGCAGTGAATCCGGGACAGGGAGTCAGCCCCAGCATTTT. Its protein product is CASSESGTGSQPQHF.

The chain recombines TRBV5-1 with TRBJ2-2; D ambiguous. There are 16 residues in the CDR3. Deletions cut 0 bases from V and 4 bases from J, with 13 bases between. The germline V gene encodes CDR1 SGHRS and CDR2 YFSETQ. The chain's CDR3 is CASSLAAVGGTGELFF. In DNA form, the CDR3 reads TGCGCCAGCAGCTTGGCTGCGGTCGGCGGCACCGGGGAGCTGTTTTTT.

This clone was picked up a small number of times. This chain joins TRBV11-2 and TRBJ1-5; D gene unclear. CDR1 is SGHAT, CDR2 FQNNGV, per germline. Trimming pared 0 bases from V and 5 bases from J, leaving 14 bases between. The CDR3 extends over 16 amino acids. CDR3 loop: CASSLELADGDQPQHF. CDR3 nucleotide sequence: TGTGCCAGCAGCTTAGAGTTGGCAGACGGGGATCAGCCCCAGCATTTT.

This clone was counted a single time. The chain joins TRBV19 to TRBJ1-2; 10 nucleotides align to TRBD1. V trimming: 4 bases; J trimming: 2 bases; junction bases outside the gene matches: 4. The CDR3 is 15 amino acids. CDR1 and CDR2 (germline): LNHDA, SQIVND (reference sequence). The CDR3 sequence: CASSNPGQGNYGYTF. The CDR3 DNA follows: TGTGCCAGTAGTAACCCGGGACAGGGGAACTATGGCTACACCTTC.

The chain is built from TRBV4-1 and TRBJ1-6; D call uncertain. The CDR3 totals 11 residues. Germline lookup yields CDR1 MGHRA and CDR2 YSYEKL. Trimming cost V 0 bases and J 15 bases, with 6 bases left between them. The CDR3 DNA reads as TGCGCCAGCAGCCAAGAGGAGGACCTCCACTTT. Protein product: CASSQEEDLHF.

J is TRBJ2-7 and V is TRBV6-5; 13 bases line up with TRBD2. Losses at the gene ends were 2 bases for V and 12 bases for J; bases not matched to a gene: 4. Germline CDR1 MNHEY, CDR2 SVGAGI. CDR3 length: 13 residues. The CDR3 bases are TGTGCCAGCAGTTACACTAGCGGGGGGGCCCTGTACTTC. Its translation: CASSYTSGGALYF.

CDR3 loop: CASSQQQWTYEQYF. The CDR3 nucleotides read TGCGCCAGCAGCCAACAACAGTGGACCTACGAGCAGTACTTC. The V gene is TRBV4-1, the J gene TRBJ2-7; D not resolved. CDR3 length: 14 amino acids. Trimming took off 2 bases at V and 2 bases at J, with 10 bases between the two ends. The germline CDR1 and CDR2 sequences are MGHRA and YSYEKL.

This clone was counted a single time. The chain links TRBV7-9 to TRBJ1-2, with TRBD1 matching over 10 bases. V lost 4 bases and J lost 8; bases outside the gene matches: 7. The length of the CDR3 is 14 residues. Germline loops: CDR1 SEHNR, CDR2 FQNEAQ (reference sequence). The CDR3 nucleotides are TGTGCCAGCAGCTCATCGTGGACAGGGGGAGGCTACACCTTC. It encodes CASSSSWTGGGYTF.

This chain uses TRBV27 with TRBJ1-6; unclear D gene. Per germline, CDR1 MNHEY and CDR2 SMNVEV (reference sequence). The CDR3 extends over 15 amino acids. V dropped 8 bases and J dropped 2 bases, with 13 bases sitting between them. CDR3 sequence reads: CASSYGVTYNSPLHF. CDR3 sequence (DNA): TGTGCCAGCTCCTACGGGGTCACCTATAATTCACCCCTCCACTTT.

The chain combines TRBV10-3 with TRBJ1-1; D possibly corresponds to TRBD1 (6 bases). The CDR3 contains 14 residues. Germline assignment: CDR1 ENHRY and CDR2 SYGVKD. The V end lost 3 bases, the J end lost 0 bases, and 8 bases lay between the germline ends. CDR3 in DNA: TGTGCCATCAGTGATGGGACATTGAACACTGAAGCTTTCTTT. Protein product: CAISDGTLNTEAFF.

This chain connects TRBV28 to TRBJ1-6; D may be TRBD1 (5 bases). Germline V gene data show CDR1 as MDHEN and CDR2 as SYDVKM. V shed 7 bases and J shed 3 bases, with 10 bases lying between them. There are 14 residues in the CDR3. This chain's CDR3 is CASNTDSYNSPLHF. Here the CDR3 DNA reads TGTGCCAGCAACACCGACAGCTATAATTCACCCCTCCACTTT. The variable domain in full, completed from reference TRBV28 and TRBJ1-6, reads DVKVTQSSRYLVKRTGEKVFLECVQDMDHENMFWYRQDPGLGLRLIYFSYDVKMKEKGDIPEGYSVSREKKERFSLILESASTNQTSMYLCASNTDSYNSPLHFGNGTRLTVT.

In its sample, this clone was seen a few times. The rearrangement joins TRBV29-1 to TRBJ1-1; possible D gene TRBD1, 5 bases. Germline CDR1 reads SQVTM; CDR2 reads ANQGSEA. This CDR3 is built from 14 residues. Trimming cost V 4 bases and J 4 bases, with 16 bases left between them. The CDR3 DNA is TGCAGCGTTGGGGGCGGAGGGCGGTCCACTGAAGCTTTCTTT. This sequence encodes CSVGGGGRSTEAFF.

This chain uses TRBV30 with TRBJ1-1; 7 bases agree with TRBD1. CDR3 size: 16 residues. Losses at the gene ends were 8 bases for V and 0 bases for J; bases not matched to a gene: 15. Germline V gene lookup returns CDR1 GTSNPN and CDR2 SVGIG (reference sequence). The CDR3: CARTASGGRVNTEAFF. The CDR3 DNA sequence: TGTGCCAGAACGGCATCAGGGGGTCGGGTGAACACTGAAGCTTTCTTT. Filled out from reference TRBV30 and TRBJ1-1, the complete variable domain reads SQTIHQWPATLVQPVGSPLSLECTVEGTSNPNLYWYRQAAGRGLQLLFYSVGIGQISSEVPQNLSASRPQDRQFILSSKKLLLSDSGFYLCARTASGGRVNTEAFFGQGTRLTVV.

This CDR3 reads CASSYNRGNYEQYF. The CDR3 DNA reads as TGTGCCAGCAGTTACAACAGGGGGAACTACGAGCAGTACTTC. This chain links TRBV6-5 with TRBJ2-7; 8 positions agree with TRBD1. This CDR3 contains 14 residues. J gave up 3 bases and V 2 bases, and 3 bases lay outside the gene matches. Germline loops: CDR1 MNHEY, CDR2 SVGAGI.

This clone has a single count. CDR3 amino acids: CASSVGQGNSPLHF. CDR3 bases: TGTGCCAGCAGCGTAGGACAGGGTAATTCACCCCTCCACTTT. The genes are TRBV9 and TRBJ1-6; 7 bases match TRBD1. V lost 0 bases to trimming and J lost 6 bases; unmatched junction nucleotides: 0. Germline loops: CDR1 SGDLS, CDR2 YYNGEE. The CDR3 sequence is 14 residues long.

The genes are TRBV14 and TRBJ1-3, with 8 bases aligning to TRBD1. The CDR3 totals 14 residues. V gave up 4 bases and J gave up 3 bases; unmatched junction bases: 2. Looked up from germline, CDR1 is SGHDN and CDR2 is FVKESK. For the CDR3, the DNA is TGTGCCAGCAGCCCAGGACAGGGTGGAAACACCATATATTTT. Its translation: CASSPGQGGNTIYF.

This clone was counted between two and nine times. CDR3 DNA: TGTGCCAGCAGCCAATCTCACTTCTCGAGCTCCTACGAGCAGTACTTC. This sequence encodes CASSQSHFSSSYEQYF. The gene calls are TRBV7-9 and TRBJ2-7, with no clear D. Trimming left V 5 bases short and J 0 bases short, with 17 bases between. CDR3 length: 16 residues. Germline-derived CDR1 and CDR2 are SEHNR and FQNEAQ (reference sequence).

This clone was seen a single time. V is TRBV18 and J is TRBJ1-3; D perhaps matches TRBD1 (5 bases). The CDR3 covers 17 residues. Germline V lookup: CDR1 KGHSH, CDR2 LQKENI. Deletions cut 2 bases from V and 3 bases from J, with 17 bases between. The DNA of the CDR3 is TGTGCCAGCTCACCAGGAGTGCCAGGGTTGGGTGGAAACACCATATATTTT. Amino acids: CASSPGVPGLGGNTIYF.